This T cell receptor (beta chain) comes out of a study of blood T cell repertoires in COVID-19. Study details: In each case, the material was cDNA or gDNA derived from T cells, B-cell-depleted T cells, or PBMCs.

Trimming removed 4 bases from V and 5 bases from J; junction bases left unmatched: 6. The CDR3 length is 16 residues. From germline, CDR1 is SGHRS and CDR2 YFSETQ. Original methodology: Estimation of nucleated cell counts was performed using reference gene primer amplification. Clones were sequenced by immunoSEQ multiplex PCR, and TCRdb holds only the in-frame ones, with some missing. The D gene and trimming were derived from the DNA, and the V and J assignments and clone size from that table. The sample yields roughly 100,000 clones, approximately 92% seen once. The V call is TRBV5-1, the J call TRBJ1-6, with 10 bases lining up with TRBD1. The source of this sequence is a middle-aged man with active COVID-19. What was sequenced was peripheral blood. The CDR3 coding sequence is TGCGCCAGCAGCCCGCGACAGGGGGCGGATAATTCACCCCTCCACTTT. This gives the protein CASSPRQGADNSPLHF.